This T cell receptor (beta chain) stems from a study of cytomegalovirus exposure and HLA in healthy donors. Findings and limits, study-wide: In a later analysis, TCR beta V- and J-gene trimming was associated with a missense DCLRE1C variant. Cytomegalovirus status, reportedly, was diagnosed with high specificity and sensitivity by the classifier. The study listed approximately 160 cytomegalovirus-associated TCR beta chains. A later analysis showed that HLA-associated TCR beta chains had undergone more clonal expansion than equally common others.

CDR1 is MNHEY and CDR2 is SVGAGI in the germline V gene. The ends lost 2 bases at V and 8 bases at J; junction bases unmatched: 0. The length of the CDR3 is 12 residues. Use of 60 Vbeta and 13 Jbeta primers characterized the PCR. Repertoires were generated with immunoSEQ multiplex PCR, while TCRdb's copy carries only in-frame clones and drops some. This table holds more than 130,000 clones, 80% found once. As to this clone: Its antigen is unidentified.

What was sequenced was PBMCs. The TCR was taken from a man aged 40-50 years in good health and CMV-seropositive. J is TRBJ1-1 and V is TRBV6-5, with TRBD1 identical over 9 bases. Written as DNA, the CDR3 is TGTGCCAGCAGTTACGGACAGGGGGAAGCTTTCTTT. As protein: CASSYGQGEAFF.